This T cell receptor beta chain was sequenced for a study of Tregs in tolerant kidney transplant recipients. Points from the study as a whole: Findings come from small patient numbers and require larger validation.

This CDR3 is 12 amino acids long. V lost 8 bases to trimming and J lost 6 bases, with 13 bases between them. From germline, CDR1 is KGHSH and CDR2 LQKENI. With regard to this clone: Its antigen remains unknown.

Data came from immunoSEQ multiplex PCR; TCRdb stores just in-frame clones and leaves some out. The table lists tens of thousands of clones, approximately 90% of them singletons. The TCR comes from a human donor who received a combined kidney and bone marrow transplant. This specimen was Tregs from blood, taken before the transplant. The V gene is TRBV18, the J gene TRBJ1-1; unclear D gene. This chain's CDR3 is CASARAGAEAFF. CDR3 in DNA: TGTGCCAGCGCCCGGGCCGGTGCTGAAGCTTTCTTT.